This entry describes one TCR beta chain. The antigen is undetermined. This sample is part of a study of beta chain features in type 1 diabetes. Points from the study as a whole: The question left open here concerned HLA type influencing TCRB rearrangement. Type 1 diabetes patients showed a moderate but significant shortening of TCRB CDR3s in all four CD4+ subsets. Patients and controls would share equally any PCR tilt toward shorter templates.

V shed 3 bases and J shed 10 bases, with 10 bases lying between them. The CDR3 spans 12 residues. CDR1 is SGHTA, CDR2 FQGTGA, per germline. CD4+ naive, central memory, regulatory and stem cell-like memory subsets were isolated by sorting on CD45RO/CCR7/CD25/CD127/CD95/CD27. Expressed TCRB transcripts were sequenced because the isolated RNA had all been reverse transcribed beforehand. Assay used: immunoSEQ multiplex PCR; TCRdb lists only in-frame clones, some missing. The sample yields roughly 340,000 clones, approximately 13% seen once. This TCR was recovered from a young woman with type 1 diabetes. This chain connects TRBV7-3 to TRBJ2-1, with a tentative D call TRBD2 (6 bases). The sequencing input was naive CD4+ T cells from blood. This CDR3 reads CASSLEGSEQFF. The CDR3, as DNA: TGTGCCAGCAGCTTGGAGGGAAGCGAGCAGTTCTTC.